Each of the 19 T cell receptor beta chains below was sequenced from the same sample in a study of early T cells in non-severe SARS-CoV-2 infection. TCRdb recomputed calls from the 5' RACE reads with MiXCR, one row per CDR3 protein. The table has about 110,000 distinct CDR3 sequences, about 12% seen once. The sample consisted of whole blood. The receptors were gathered from an adult who was a healthcare worker with PCR-confirmed SARS-CoV-2 infection or an uninfected control (not recorded which).

The J gene is TRBJ2-7, the V gene TRBV18, with 7 bases lining up with TRBD1. CDR3 length: 15 residues. V shed 3 bases and J 2 bases; nucleotides not matched to a gene: 7. Germline V gene data show CDR1 as KGHSH and CDR2 as LQKENI. CDR3 residues: CASSPIGQGAYEQYF. CDR3 bases: TGTGCCAGCTCACCGATCGGGCAGGGGGCCTACGAGCAGTACTTC.

Only a few counts were recorded for this clonotype. The chain is built from TRBV2 and TRBJ1-5, with 9 bases identical to TRBD1. V trimming: 5 bases; J trimming: 3 bases; junction bases outside the gene matches: 5. This CDR3 comprises 15 residues. Germline V lookup: CDR1 SNHLY, CDR2 FYNNEI. CDR3 in amino acids: CASSPGTGFNQPQHF. In DNA, the CDR3 is TGTGCCAGCAGTCCCGGGACAGGGTTCAATCAGCCCCAGCATTTT. Together with reference TRBV2 and TRBJ1-5, the CDR3 gives the full variable domain: EPEVTQTPSHQVTQMGQEVILRCVPISNHLYFYWYRQILGQKVEFLVSFYNNEISEKSEIFDDQFSVERPDGSNFTLKIRSTKLEDSAMYFCASSPGTGFNQPQHFGDGTRLSIL.

This clonotype was seen only a few times. The chain employs TRBV6-5 and TRBJ1-1; perhaps TRBD1 as D (5 bases). The germline gives CDR1 MNHEY, CDR2 SVGAGI. This CDR3 contains 14 residues. Trimming pared 1 base from V and 1 base from J, leaving 7 bases between. CDR3 residues: CASSYWGENTEAFF. The CDR3, as DNA: TGTGCCAGCAGTTACTGGGGGGAGAACACTGAAGCTTTCTTT.

In this sample, this clonotype turned up many times. The genes are TRBV23-1 and TRBJ2-5; D perhaps matches TRBD1 (6 bases). TRBV23-1 counts as an open reading frame of uncertain function. This CDR3 has 17 residues. V was clipped by 6 bases and J by 1 base, with 21 bases between them. The DNA of the CDR3 is TGCGCCAGCAGACCTACGGACAGCCACACCTTCCAAGAGACCCAGTACTTC. Residues: CASRPTDSHTFQETQYF.

This chain's CDR3 is CATSDGDPGNEQFF. The DNA for the CDR3 is TGTGCCACCAGTGATGGGGACCCCGGCAATGAGCAGTTCTTC. V is TRBV24-1 and J is TRBJ2-1; D is perhaps TRBD1 or TRBD2 (5 bases each). CDR1 is KGHDR and CDR2 is SFDVKD in the germline V gene. The CDR3 loop spans 14 amino acids. V was clipped by 3 bases and J by 6 bases, with 11 bases between them.

The chain is built from TRBV2 and TRBJ2-1; D may be TRBD1 (6 bases). CDR1 is SNHLY and CDR2 is FYNNEI in the germline V gene. The CDR3 length is 14 residues. Deletions cut 6 bases from V and 6 bases from J, with 15 bases between. The CDR3 sequence: CASSETGQPNEQFF. DNA of the CDR3: TGTGCCAGCAGCGAAACCGGACAGCCCAATGAGCAGTTCTTC.

This clonotype has only a few counts. The genes are TRBV7-9 and TRBJ1-1, with D perhaps matching TRBD1 (5 bases). The ends were cut back, 5 bases at V and 6 bases at J, with 22 bases in the middle. The CDR3 is 16 residues long. CDR1 is SEHNR and CDR2 is FQNEAQ in the germline V gene (reference sequence). The CDR3 reads CASSRTAGLPTAEAFF. DNA of the CDR3: TGTGCCAGCAGCCGAACCGCGGGACTGCCAACGGCTGAAGCTTTCTTT.

The chain employs TRBV3-1 and TRBJ1-5; no reliable D call. CDR1 and CDR2 (germline): LGHDT, YNNKEL (reference sequence). This CDR3 is built from 14 residues. V was cut by 1 base and J by 2 bases, with 6 bases left in between. The CDR3 reads CASSQGWGNQPQHF. The CDR3 bases are TGTGCCAGCAGCCAAGGTTGGGGCAATCAGCCCCAGCATTTT.

This clonotype was picked up many times. V and J are TRBV24-1 and TRBJ1-5; TRBD1 matches at 8 bases. The germline CDR1 and CDR2 sequences are KGHDR and SFDVKD. The CDR3 contains 16 residues. After removal of 2 bases from V and 5 bases from J, the junction contained 7 bases not matched to a gene. CDR3 in DNA: TGTGCCACCAGTGATTCCAGACAGGGGCCTCATCAGCCCCAGCATTTT. This encodes CATSDSRQGPHQPQHF.

Worth noting for this clonotype: A read error may be the cause here, since a much bigger clone is one base away. The chain combines TRBV30 with TRBJ2-7; 10 bases map to TRBD1. Per germline, CDR1 GTSNPN and CDR2 SVGIG (reference sequence). The CDR3 sequence is 14 residues long. Trimming removed 0 bases from V and 6 bases from J; junction bases left unmatched: 5. DNA for the CDR3: TGTGCCTGGAGTGTAGGGACAGGGGCCTGCGAGCAGTACTTC. It codes for CAWSVGTGACEQYF.

The chain uses TRBV6-6 and TRBJ2-1; D is uncertain. This CDR3 contains 15 residues. The V gene's germline CDR1 is MNHNY and CDR2 SVGAGI (reference sequence). V was clipped by 2 bases and J by 0 bases, with 8 bases between them. The CDR3 nucleotides read TGTGCCAGCAGTTACAGGCAGGCCTCCTACAATGAGCAGTTCTTC. It translates to CASSYRQASYNEQFF.

The chain combines TRBV11-3 with TRBJ1-1, with D hard to call. Germline values: CDR1 SGHNT, CDR2 YENEEA. The CDR3 totals 16 residues. V lost 1 base and J 1 base, leaving 13 bases between the germline ends. The CDR3 nucleotides read TGTGCCAGCAGCTTAGGGGCCAGATCGAGGAACACTGAAGCTTTCTTT. It is translated as CASSLGARSRNTEAFF. The full variable domain, with the rest looked up from reference TRBV11-3 and TRBJ1-1, is EAGVVQSPRYKIIEKKQPVAFWCNPISGHNTLYWYLQNLGQGPELLIRYENEEAVDDSQLPKDRFSAERLKGVDSTLKIQPAELGDSAVYLCASSLGARSRNTEAFFGQGTRLTVV.

This clonotype was seen repeatedly, ten times or more. The J gene is TRBJ2-1, the V gene TRBV10-1, with D uncertain. The CDR3 contains 14 residues. Germline assignment: CDR1 WNHNN and CDR2 SYGVQD (reference sequence). The germline V and J ends were trimmed by 3 bases and 0 bases, with 6 bases remaining between them. The CDR3 nucleotides are TGCGCCAGCAGTGAACTCCTCTCCTACAATGAGCAGTTCTTC. Protein: CASSELLSYNEQFF.

The CDR3 DNA is TGCGCCAGCAGCCCAGGACCGCTAGCCAAAAACATTCAGTACTTC. Translating it yields CASSPGPLAKNIQYF. The chain employs TRBV4-1 and TRBJ2-4, with D unclear. CDR1 is MGHRA, CDR2 YSYEKL, per germline. The CDR3 runs to 15 residues. The ends were cut back, 4 bases at V and 0 bases at J, with 10 bases in the middle.

This clonotype was counted a few times. The V and J genes are TRBV29-1 and TRBJ2-3; 10 bases are shared with TRBD1. The CDR3 is 15 amino acids. CDR1 SQVTM and CDR2 ANQGSEA come from the germline V gene. V lost 3 bases and J lost 2; bases outside the gene matches: 5. The CDR3 bases are TGCAGCGTTGAGGGGGACAGGGGCCCCACAGATACGCAGTATTTT. This sequence encodes CSVEGDRGPTDTQYF.

This clonotype was recorded at least ten times. This chain links TRBV11-3 with TRBJ2-1; possibly TRBD2 for D (5 bases). The CDR3 runs 15 residues. The germline CDR1 and CDR2 sequences are SGHNT and YENEEA. V was shortened by 6 bases and J by 2 bases, with 14 bases between the two germline ends. This CDR3 reads CASRPLPGTYNEQFF. CDR3 nucleotide sequence: TGTGCCAGCAGACCCCTGCCGGGAACCTACAATGAGCAGTTCTTC.

In its sample, this clonotype was seen many times. J is TRBJ2-1 and V is TRBV12-3 or TRBV12-4, with D possibly TRBD2 on 7 matching bases. Deletions cut 1 base from V and 7 bases from J, with 14 bases between. The length of the CDR3 is 15 residues. Here the CDR3 DNA reads TGTGCCAGCAGTTTAGTCCGGGGGGCGAAGAATGAGCAGTTCTTC. Translating it yields CASSLVRGAKNEQFF.

This clonotype was counted between two and nine times. The chain combines TRBV5-1 with TRBJ1-6, with TRBD1 as a possible D gene (5 bases). This CDR3 spans 15 amino acids. V gave up 4 bases and J gave up 4 bases, with 12 bases separating them. Germline lookup yields CDR1 SGHRS and CDR2 YFSETQ. The CDR3 is CASSPTGAYNSPLHF. The CDR3 DNA sequence: TGCGCCAGCAGCCCTACCGGGGCTTATAATTCACCCCTCCACTTT.

Comment on this clonotype: Lacking the conserved final phenylalanine or tryptophan, this CDR3 likely reflects a read error. The rearrangement joins TRBV11-2 to TRBJ2-5, with D unresolved. The V and J ends lost 5 bases and 5 bases respectively, with 15 bases between them. Germline CDR1 is SGHAT and CDR2 is FQNNGV. The CDR3 is 14 amino acids. The CDR3 is CASSPGFPTETQYY. Written as DNA, the CDR3 is TGTGCCAGCAGCCCCGGATTCCCGACGGAGACCCAGTACTAC.